The rows below give T cell receptor beta chains drawn from one sample of a study of early stage breast cancer tumors. Sequenced by immunoSEQ multiplex PCR; TCRdb stores in-frame clones only, minus some. Altogether 6,000 or so clones are present, about three quarters being singletons, with the ten largest covering more than 9%. Sequencing used normal breast tissue next to the tumor. Source of these receptors: a person between 70 and 80 years old with breast cancer. Each CDR3 is given with its conserved first and last residue. A D gene is named only where the DNA matches it firmly. Clone size is shown for a subset of rows, as once, few, many or a class of expanded clone.

TRBV2	NA	NA	TRBJ1-2	TGTGCCAGCCATTTAGGGGTTAACTATGGCTACACCTTC	CASHLGVNYGYTF
TRBV7-2	NA	TRBD2	TRBJ2-7	TGTGCCAGCAGCCCACCGGGGACTAGCCGTGGCGAGCAGTACTTC	CASSPPGTSRGEQYF
TRBV5-6	NA	NA	TRBJ2-3	TGTGCCAGCAGCTCAAGAAGACTAGATAGCGCAGATACGCAGTATTTT	CASSSRRLDSADTQYF
TRBV7-9	few	NA	TRBJ1-5	TGTGCCAGCAGCTCCGGCGGGGGTCAGCCCCAGCATTTT	CASSSGGGQPQHF
TRBV25-1	NA	TRBD1	TRBJ2-1	TGTGCCAGCAGTCAACAGGGGGACGGTATCAATGAGCAGTTCTTC	CASSQQGDGINEQFF
TRBV11-2	NA	NA	TRBJ2-7	TGTGCCAGCAGCTTAGAAAGCAGGGGGGTATGGGAGCAGTACTTC	CASSLESRGVWEQYF
TRBV28	NA	TRBD2	TRBJ2-7	TGTGCCAGCAGTTTACTAGCGGGAGGATACGAGCAGTACTTC	CASSLLAGGYEQYF
TRBV28	NA	NA	TRBJ2-7	TGTGCCAGCACCGAGACGGAGTACGAGCAGTACTTC	CASTETEYEQYF
TRBV7-2	once	TRBD2	TRBJ2-3	TGTGCCAGCAGCTTAGCTGGGGCTAGCGGGAGTTATACGCAGTATTTT	CASSLAGASGSYTQYF
TRBV27	NA	NA	TRBJ1-1	TGTGCCAGCAGTTTATCGTGGGGGGAGGCGGCCACTGAAGCTTTCTTT	CASSLSWGEAATEAFF
TRBV30	NA	NA	TRBJ2-1	TGTGCCTGGAGCGGGAGAAATGAGCAGTTCTTC	CAWSGRNEQFF
TRBV29-1	few	NA	TRBJ1-1	TGCAGCGTTGAAAGACAGCCTGAAGCTTTCTTT	CSVERQPEAFF
TRBV28	few	NA	TRBJ2-1	TGTGCCAACAAAAACCCGGAGCGCGGGGCCTACAATGAGCAGTTCTTC	CANKNPERGAYNEQFF
TRBV6-5	NA	NA	TRBJ2-5	TGTGCCAGCAGTTACACGGGAGTGCGAGAGACCCAGTACTTC	CASSYTGVRETQYF
TRBV7-9	NA	TRBD1	TRBJ1-1	TGTGCCAGCAGCTTGGCCGGGACAGGGACCACTGAAGCTTTCTTT	CASSLAGTGTTEAFF
TRBV27	NA	NA	TRBJ2-1	TGTGCCAGCAGTTTATCACAGCTAAATGAGCAGTTCTTC	CASSLSQLNEQFF
TRBV5-8	NA	NA	TRBJ1-2	TGTGCCAGCCTTGACGGGAGGAGGTGGTATGGCTACACCTTC	CASLDGRRWYGYTF
TRBV5-4	large	TRBD2	TRBJ2-3	TGTGCCAGCAGACCGTCGGGGGGGCCGGGAGATACGCAGTATTTT	CASRPSGGPGDTQYF
TRBV5-1	NA	TRBD2	TRBJ2-1	TGCGCCAGCAGCTCCGATCGGGGGGGCTCCTACAATGAGCAGTTCTTC	CASSSDRGGSYNEQFF
TRBV6-5	NA	TRBD1	TRBJ1-4	TGTGCCAGCAGTTACGGACAGGCGACAACTAATGAAAAACTGTTTTTT	CASSYGQATTNEKLFF
TRBV7-2	NA	NA	TRBJ1-5	TGTGCCAGTCGCACTGGTGGCAATCAGCCCCAGCATTTT	CASRTGGNQPQHF
TRBV19	NA	NA	TRBJ2-7	TGTGCCAGTAGTAGGGACACTGCCTACGAGCAGTACTTC	CASSRDTAYEQYF
TRBV4-3	once	NA	TRBJ2-1	TGCGCCAGCAGCCACCTGAGCTCCTACAATGAGCAGTTCTTC	CASSHLSSYNEQFF
TRBV11-3	NA	TRBD2	TRBJ2-1	TGTGCCAGCAGCGTACTGGGACTAGCGGGAGGGGGTGAGCAGTTCTTC	CASSVLGLAGGGEQFF
TRBV5-6	NA	TRBD2	TRBJ2-7	TGTGCCAGCAGCTGGGGACTAGCGGGATCCTACGAGCAGTACTTC	CASSWGLAGSYEQYF
TRBV6-5	NA	NA	TRBJ1-1	TGTGCCAGCATGCGGACAACCGAAGCTTTCTTT	CASMRTTEAFF
TRBV7-8	NA	NA	TRBJ2-3	TGTGCCAGCAGCTTAGCTCGTTCTGGTTTCGGGACAGATACGCAGTATTTT	CASSLARSGFGTDTQYF
TRBV19	NA	TRBD1	TRBJ1-2	TGTGCCAGTAGTATACTGGGGCAGGGGGTAGACTATGGCTACACCTTC	CASSILGQGVDYGYTF
TRBV18	NA	TRBD1	TRBJ2-1	TGTGCCAGCTCAACCGGGACAGACAATGAGCAGTTCTTC	CASSTGTDNEQFF
TRBV27	once	TRBD1	TRBJ2-7	TGTGCCAGCCGCCGGGACAGGGGGCGAGGGCCGAGGTACGAGCAGTACTTC	CASRRDRGRGPRYEQYF
TRBV5-4	NA	NA	TRBJ2-7	TGTGCCAGCAGCCCCCTTCCGCCGGGACAAAGTTACTCCGAGCAGTACTTC	CASSPLPPGQSYSEQYF
TRBV7-9	NA	TRBD1	TRBJ1-4	TGTGCCAGCAGCTTATCCGGACAGGGGGCTTCTAATGAAAAACTGTTTTTT	CASSLSGQGASNEKLFF
TRBV5-6	NA	TRBD1	TRBJ1-6	TGTGCCAGCAGCCGGACAGGGGAAGGACCCAGGTCCTATAATTCACCCCTCCACTTT	CASSRTGEGPRSYNSPLHF
TRBV30	once	NA	TRBJ1-4	TGTGCCAGCGCCGGACAACTCAATGAAAAACTGTTTTTT	CASAGQLNEKLFF
TRBV7-2	NA	TRBD2	TRBJ2-4	TGTGCCAGCAGCCCCTCTCCGGGGTCTAGCGGGGGCCGGCAGTACTTC	CASSPSPGSSGGRQYF
TRBV5-6	NA	TRBD2	TRBJ2-7	TGTGCCAGCAGCTTGGGATGGGCGGGAGGCGAGCAGTACTTC	CASSLGWAGGEQYF
TRBV7-2	NA	NA	TRBJ1-1	TGTGCCAGCAGCTACCCGACGGGGAACACTGAAGCTTTCTTT	CASSYPTGNTEAFF
TRBV5-1	NA	NA	TRBJ2-1	TGCGCCAGCAGCTTACAGGGTTTCGATGAGCAGTTCTTC	CASSLQGFDEQFF
TRBV2	few	TRBD1	TRBJ1-4	TGTGCCAGCAGGACAGGGCCTAATGAAAAACTGTTTTTT	CASRTGPNEKLFF
TRBV28	NA	NA	TRBJ2-1	TGTGCCAGCATCTCCGACAATGAGCAGTTCTTC	CASISDNEQFF
TRBV5-8	NA	NA	TRBJ2-1	TGTGCCAGCAGCTTGATTGACAGGAACAATGAGCAGTTCTTC	CASSLIDRNNEQFF
TRBV5-1	NA	TRBD2	TRBJ2-3	TGCGCCAGCAGCCTCACTAGGGCTAGCGGAGATACGCAGTATTTT	CASSLTRASGDTQYF
TRBV11-3	NA	TRBD2	TRBJ2-3	TGTGCCAGCAGCTATACTAGCGGGGGAGATGAAGATACGCAGTATTTT	CASSYTSGGDEDTQYF
TRBV5-6	NA	NA	TRBJ1-5	TGTGCCAGCAGCTTGACAGGGTTCAATCAGCCCCAGCATTTT	CASSLTGFNQPQHF
TRBV27	NA	NA	TRBJ1-5	TGTGCCAGCAGTTTATCCGGACAGACACCCCAGCATTTT	CASSLSGQTPQHF
TRBV28	NA	NA	TRBJ2-7	TGTGCCAGCAGGGGGGCGGACACCGTTTCCTACGAGCAGTACTTC	CASRGADTVSYEQYF
TRBV11-2	NA	NA	TRBJ2-2	TGTGCCAGCAGCTTAGTTTCGCGGGGGAACACCGGGGAGCTGTTTTTT	CASSLVSRGNTGELFF